This T cell receptor beta chain was documented in a study of blood T cells in healthy people across ages. For the second PCR, which ran for roughly 6 to 12 cycles, a sample-barcoded 5' primer and a J-beta primer mix were used. TCRdb processed the 5' RACE reads anew with MiXCR; each CDR3 protein has one entry. The table has 1.4 million to 1.5 million distinct CDR3 sequences, 35% to 45% seen once; the top ten hold under 8%. This clonotype was found many times. Germline trimming cut 6 bases from V and 2 bases from J; bases unmatched to any gene: 6. This CDR3 comprises 14 residues. The germline V gene encodes CDR1 SQVTM and CDR2 ANQGSEA.

The chain links TRBV29-1 to TRBJ2-3; 9 bases are shared with TRBD2. The sequence was collected from a young woman in good health. Material for sequencing was blood. The CDR3 DNA reads as TGCAGCGTGGGAGCGGGGGGCTACACAGATACGCAGTATTTT. Its translation: CSVGAGGYTDTQYF.